This T cell receptor beta chain derives from a study of T cell responses to AZD1222 COVID-19 vaccine. CDR1 and CDR2 from the germline V gene are ENHRY and SYGVKD. Trimming pared 3 bases from V and 8 bases from J, leaving 5 bases between. The CDR3 is made up of 11 amino acids. Libraries were prepared by immunoSEQ multiplex PCR; TCRdb keeps only in-frame clonotypes and omits some of them. This repertoire shows approximately 130,000 clones, approximately 85% found once; its top ten account for 9.4%. This receptor was taken from an adult in good health. Sequencing was performed on peripheral blood, taken on day 0 of AZD1222 vaccination. The chain uses TRBV10-3 and TRBJ2-1; no definite D call. The CDR3 loop is CAISEIDEQFF. CDR3 nucleotides: TGTGCCATCAGTGAAATCGATGAGCAGTTCTTC.